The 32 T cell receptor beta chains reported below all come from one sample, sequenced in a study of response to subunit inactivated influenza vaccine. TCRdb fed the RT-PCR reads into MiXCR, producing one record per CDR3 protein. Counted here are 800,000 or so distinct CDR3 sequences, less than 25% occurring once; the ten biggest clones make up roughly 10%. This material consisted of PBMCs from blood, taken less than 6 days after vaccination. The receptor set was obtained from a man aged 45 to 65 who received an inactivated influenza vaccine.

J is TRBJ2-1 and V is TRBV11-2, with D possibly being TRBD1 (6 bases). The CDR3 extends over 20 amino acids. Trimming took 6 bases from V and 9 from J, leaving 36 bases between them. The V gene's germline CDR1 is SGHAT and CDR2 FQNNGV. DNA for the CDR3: TGTGCCAGCAGTACTAACATGAACAGGGTAGGGAATGCGGGCGAGTTTGAGCAGTTCTTC. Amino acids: CASSTNMNRVGNAGEFEQFF.

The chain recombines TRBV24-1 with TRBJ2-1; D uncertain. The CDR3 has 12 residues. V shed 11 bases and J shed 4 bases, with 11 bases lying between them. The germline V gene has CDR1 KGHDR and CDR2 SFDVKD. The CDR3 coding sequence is TGTGCCATCGAATCAAGGTACAATGAGCAGTTCTTC. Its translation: CAIESRYNEQFF.

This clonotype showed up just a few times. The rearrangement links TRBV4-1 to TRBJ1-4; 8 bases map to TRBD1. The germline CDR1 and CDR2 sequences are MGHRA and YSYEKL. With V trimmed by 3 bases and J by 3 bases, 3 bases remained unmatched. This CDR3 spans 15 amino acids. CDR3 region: CASSHGQGSNEKLFF. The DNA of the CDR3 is TGCGCCAGCAGCCACGGACAGGGTTCTAATGAAAAACTGTTTTTT.

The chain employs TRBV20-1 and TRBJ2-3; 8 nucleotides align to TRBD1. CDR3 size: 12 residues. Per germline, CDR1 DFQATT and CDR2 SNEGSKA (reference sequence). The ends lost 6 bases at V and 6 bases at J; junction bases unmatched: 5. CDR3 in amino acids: CSAITGGDTQYF. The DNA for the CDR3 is TGCAGTGCGATTACAGGGGGGGATACGCAGTATTTT.

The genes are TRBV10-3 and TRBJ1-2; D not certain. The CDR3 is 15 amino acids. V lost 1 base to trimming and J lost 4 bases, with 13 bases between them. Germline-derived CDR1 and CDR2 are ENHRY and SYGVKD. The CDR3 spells CAISELPDIGYGYTF. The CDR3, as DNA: TGTGCCATCAGTGAGTTGCCCGATATAGGCTATGGCTACACCTTC.

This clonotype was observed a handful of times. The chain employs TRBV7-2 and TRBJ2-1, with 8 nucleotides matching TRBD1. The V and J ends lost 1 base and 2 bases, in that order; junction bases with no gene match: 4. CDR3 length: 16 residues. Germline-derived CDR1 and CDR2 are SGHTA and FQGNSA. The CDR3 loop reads CASSLEGTGAYNEQFF. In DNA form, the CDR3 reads TGTGCCAGCAGCTTAGAAGGGACAGGAGCCTACAATGAGCAGTTCTTC.

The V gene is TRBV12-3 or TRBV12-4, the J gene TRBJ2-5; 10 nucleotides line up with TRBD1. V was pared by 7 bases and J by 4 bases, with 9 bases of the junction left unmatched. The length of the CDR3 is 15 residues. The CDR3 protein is CASKDRGPEGETQYF. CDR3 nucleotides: TGTGCCAGCAAAGACAGGGGGCCGGAGGGAGAGACCCAGTACTTC.

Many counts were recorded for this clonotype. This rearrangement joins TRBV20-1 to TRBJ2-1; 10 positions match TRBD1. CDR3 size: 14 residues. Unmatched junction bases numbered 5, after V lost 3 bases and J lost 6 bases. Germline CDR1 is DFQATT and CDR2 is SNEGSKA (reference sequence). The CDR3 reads CSASGTGVVNEQFF. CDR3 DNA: TGCAGTGCTAGCGGGACAGGGGTTGTCAATGAGCAGTTCTTC.

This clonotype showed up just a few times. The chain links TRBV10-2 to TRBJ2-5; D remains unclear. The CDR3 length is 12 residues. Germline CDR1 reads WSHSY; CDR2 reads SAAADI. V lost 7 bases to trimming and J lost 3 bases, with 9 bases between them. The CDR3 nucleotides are TGCGCCAGCATGAAGGGTAAAGAGACCCAGTACTTC. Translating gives CASMKGKETQYF.

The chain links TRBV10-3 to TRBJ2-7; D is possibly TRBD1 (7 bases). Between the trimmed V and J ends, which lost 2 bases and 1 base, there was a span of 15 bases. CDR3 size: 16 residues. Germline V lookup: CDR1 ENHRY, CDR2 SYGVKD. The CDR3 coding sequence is TGTGCCATCAGTGAGGCGGGACAGTTAATTTCCTACGAGCAGTACTTC. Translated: CAISEAGQLISYEQYF.

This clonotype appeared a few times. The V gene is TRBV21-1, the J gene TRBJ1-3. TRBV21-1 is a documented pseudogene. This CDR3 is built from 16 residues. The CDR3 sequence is CASNDGDRASGNTIYF. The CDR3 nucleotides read TGTGCCAGCAACGATGGCGACAGAGCCTCTGGAAACACCATATATTTT.

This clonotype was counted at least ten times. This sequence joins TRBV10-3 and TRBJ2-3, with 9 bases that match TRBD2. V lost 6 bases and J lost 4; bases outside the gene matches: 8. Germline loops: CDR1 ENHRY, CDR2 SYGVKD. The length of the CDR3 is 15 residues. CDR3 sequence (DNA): TGTGCCATCAGCTTCGTTGCTAGCGGGGCAGATACGCAGTATTTT. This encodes CAISFVASGADTQYF.

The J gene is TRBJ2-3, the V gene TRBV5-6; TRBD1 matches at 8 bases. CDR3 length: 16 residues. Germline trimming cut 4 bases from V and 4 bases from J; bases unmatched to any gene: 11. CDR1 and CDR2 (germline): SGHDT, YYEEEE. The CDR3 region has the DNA TGTGCCAGCAGCCCCCCACCCGGACAGGGAGCAGATACGCAGTATTTT. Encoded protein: CASSPPPGQGADTQYF.

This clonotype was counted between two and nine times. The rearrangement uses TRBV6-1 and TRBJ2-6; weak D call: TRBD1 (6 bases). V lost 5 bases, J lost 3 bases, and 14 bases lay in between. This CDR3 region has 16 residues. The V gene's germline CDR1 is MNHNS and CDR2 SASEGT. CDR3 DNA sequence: TGTGCCAGCAGTAGGGGTGGGACACTTGGGGCCAACGTCCTGACTTTC. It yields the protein CASSRGGTLGANVLTF.

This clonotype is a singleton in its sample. CDR3 sequence (DNA): TGCAGTGCTACAAAGTTTGGAGCCGGACAGTACTACGAGCAGTACTTC. Its protein product is CSATKFGAGQYYEQYF. J is TRBJ2-7 and V is TRBV20-1; D may be TRBD1 (6 bases). The CDR3 is 16 amino acids. The germline gives CDR1 DFQATT, CDR2 SNEGSKA (reference sequence). Trimming shortened V by 4 bases and J by 3 bases, and 22 bases separated the two germline ends.

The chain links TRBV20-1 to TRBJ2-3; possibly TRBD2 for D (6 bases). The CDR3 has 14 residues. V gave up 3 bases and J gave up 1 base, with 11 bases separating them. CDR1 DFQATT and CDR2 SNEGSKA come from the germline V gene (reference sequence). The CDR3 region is CSARGGDGTDTQYF. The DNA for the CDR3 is TGCAGTGCTAGGGGCGGGGATGGCACAGATACGCAGTATTTT.

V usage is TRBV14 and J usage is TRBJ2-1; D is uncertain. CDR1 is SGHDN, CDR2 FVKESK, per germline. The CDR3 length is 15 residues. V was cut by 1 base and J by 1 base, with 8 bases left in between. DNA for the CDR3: TGTGCCAGCAGCCAAGCCGGCCCATCCTACAATGAGCAGTTCTTC. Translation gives CASSQAGPSYNEQFF.

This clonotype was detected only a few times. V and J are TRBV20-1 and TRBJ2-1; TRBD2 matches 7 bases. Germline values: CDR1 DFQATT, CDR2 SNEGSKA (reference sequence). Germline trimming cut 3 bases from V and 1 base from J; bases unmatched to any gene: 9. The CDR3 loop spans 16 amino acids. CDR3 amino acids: CSASKRGEGSYNEQFF. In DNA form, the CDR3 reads TGCAGTGCTAGCAAACGCGGGGAGGGTTCCTACAATGAGCAGTTCTTC.

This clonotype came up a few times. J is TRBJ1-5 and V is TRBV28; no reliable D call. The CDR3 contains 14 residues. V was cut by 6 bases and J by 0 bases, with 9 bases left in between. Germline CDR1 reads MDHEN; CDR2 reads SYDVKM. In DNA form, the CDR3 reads TGTGCCAGCAGGGCAATCGATAGCAATCAGCCCCAGCATTTT. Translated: CASRAIDSNQPQHF.

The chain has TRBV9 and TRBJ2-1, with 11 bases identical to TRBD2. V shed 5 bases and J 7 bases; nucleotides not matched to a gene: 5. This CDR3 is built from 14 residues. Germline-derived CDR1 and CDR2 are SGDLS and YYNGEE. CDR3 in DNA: TGTGCCAGCAGTCCTAGCGGGAGGTGGAATGAGCAGTTCTTC. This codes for CASSPSGRWNEQFF.

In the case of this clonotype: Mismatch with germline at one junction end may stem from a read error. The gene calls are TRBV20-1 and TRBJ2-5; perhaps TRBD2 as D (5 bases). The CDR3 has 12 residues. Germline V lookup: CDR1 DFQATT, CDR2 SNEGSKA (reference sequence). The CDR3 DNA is TGCAGTGCCGAGGGATCTCAAGAGACCCAGTGCTTC. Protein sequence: CSAEGSQETQCF.

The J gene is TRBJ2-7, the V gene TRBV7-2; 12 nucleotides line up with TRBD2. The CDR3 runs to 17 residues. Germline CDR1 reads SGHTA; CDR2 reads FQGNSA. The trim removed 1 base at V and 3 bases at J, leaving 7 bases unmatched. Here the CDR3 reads CASSLVGTSGPLYEQYF. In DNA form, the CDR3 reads TGTGCCAGCAGCTTAGTAGGGACTAGCGGGCCTCTCTACGAGCAGTACTTC. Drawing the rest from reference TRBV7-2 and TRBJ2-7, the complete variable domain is GAGVSQSPSNKVTEKGKDVELRCDPISGHTALYWYRQSLGQGLEFLIYFQGNSAPDKSGLPSDRFSAERTGGSVSTLTIQRTQQEDSAVYLCASSLVGTSGPLYEQYFGPGTRLTVT.

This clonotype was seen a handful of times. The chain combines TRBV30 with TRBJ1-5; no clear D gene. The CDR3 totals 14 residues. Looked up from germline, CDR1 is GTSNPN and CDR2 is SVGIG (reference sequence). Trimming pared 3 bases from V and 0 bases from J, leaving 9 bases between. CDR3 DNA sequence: TGTGCCTGGAGCCTCCATTTTAGCAATCAGCCCCAGCATTTT. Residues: CAWSLHFSNQPQHF.

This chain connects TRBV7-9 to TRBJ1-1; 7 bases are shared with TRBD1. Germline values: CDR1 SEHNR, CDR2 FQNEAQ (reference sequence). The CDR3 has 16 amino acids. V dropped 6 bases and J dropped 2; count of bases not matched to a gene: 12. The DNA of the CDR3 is TGTGCCAGCAGTTGGCCGGGACAGACATTTAACACTGAAGCTTTCTTT. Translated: CASSWPGQTFNTEAFF.

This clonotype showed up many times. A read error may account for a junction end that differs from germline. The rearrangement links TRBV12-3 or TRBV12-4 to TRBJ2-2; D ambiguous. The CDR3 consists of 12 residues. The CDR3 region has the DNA TGTGCCAGCAGCTTAGGCACCGGGGAGCTGTTTTTT. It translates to CASSLGTGELFF.

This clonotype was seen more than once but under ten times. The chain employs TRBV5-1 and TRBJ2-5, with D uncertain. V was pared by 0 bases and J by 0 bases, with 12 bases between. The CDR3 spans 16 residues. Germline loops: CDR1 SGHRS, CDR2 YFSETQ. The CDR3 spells CASSLGWVGNQETQYF. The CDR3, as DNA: TGCGCCAGCAGCTTGGGCTGGGTGGGGAACCAAGAGACCCAGTACTTC.

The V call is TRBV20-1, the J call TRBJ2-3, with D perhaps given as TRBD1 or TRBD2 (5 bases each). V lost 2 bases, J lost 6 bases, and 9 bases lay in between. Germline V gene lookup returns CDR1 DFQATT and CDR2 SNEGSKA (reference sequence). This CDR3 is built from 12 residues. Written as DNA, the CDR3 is TGCAGTGCTAGATCGGGGCGGGATACGCAGTATTTT. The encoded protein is CSARSGRDTQYF.

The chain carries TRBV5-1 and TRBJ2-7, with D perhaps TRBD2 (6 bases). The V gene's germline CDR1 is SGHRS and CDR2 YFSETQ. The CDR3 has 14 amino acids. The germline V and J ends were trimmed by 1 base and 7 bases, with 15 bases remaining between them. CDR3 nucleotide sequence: TGCGCCAGCAGCTTGATTAGCGCGGCGGGGGAGCAGTACTTC. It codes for CASSLISAAGEQYF.

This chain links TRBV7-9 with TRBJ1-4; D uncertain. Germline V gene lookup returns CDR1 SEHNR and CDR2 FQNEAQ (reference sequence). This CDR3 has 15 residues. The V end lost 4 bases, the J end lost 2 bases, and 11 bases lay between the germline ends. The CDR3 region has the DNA TGTGCCAGCAGCTCTTCGCTGGGGACTAATGAAAAACTGTTTTTT. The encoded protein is CASSSSLGTNEKLFF.

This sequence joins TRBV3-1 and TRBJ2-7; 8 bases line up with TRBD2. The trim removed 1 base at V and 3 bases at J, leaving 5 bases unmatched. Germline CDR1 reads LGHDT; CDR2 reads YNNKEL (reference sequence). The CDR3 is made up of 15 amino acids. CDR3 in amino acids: CASSQVGRGFYEQYF. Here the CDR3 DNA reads TGTGCCAGCAGCCAAGTCGGGAGGGGATTCTACGAGCAGTACTTC.

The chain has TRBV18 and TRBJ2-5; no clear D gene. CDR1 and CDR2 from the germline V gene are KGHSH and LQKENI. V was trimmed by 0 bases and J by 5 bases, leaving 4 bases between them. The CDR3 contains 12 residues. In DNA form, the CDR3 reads TGTGCCAGCTCACCACCCTGGGAGACCCAGTACTTC. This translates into CASSPPWETQYF.

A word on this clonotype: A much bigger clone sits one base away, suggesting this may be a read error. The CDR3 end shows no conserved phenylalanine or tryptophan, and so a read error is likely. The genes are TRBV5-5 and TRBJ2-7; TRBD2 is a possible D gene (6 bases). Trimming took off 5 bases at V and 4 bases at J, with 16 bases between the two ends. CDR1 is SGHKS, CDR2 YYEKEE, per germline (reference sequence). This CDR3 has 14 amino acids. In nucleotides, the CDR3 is TGTGCCAGCAGTCGGGACTCCTACTCGTACGAGCAGTACTTA. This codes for CASSRDSYSYEQYL.